This T cell receptor (beta chain) was found in a study of response to subunit inactivated influenza vaccine. A note on this clonotype: The antigen is undetermined.

Whole-study results and caveats: Each seasonal influenza vaccination recruits few new T cells, the authors suggested.

TCRdb reprocessed the RT-PCR reads via MiXCR and lists one record per CDR3 protein. The top ten clones hold 13% of a sample with 450,000 to 600,000 distinct CDR3 sequences, 6% to 9% of them seen once. The length of the CDR3 is 15 residues. V was pared by 1 base and J by 7 bases, with 5 bases of the junction left unmatched. Germline CDR1 and CDR2: SGDLS and YYNGEE. The clonotype was recovered from a man in his fifties or sixties who received an inactivated influenza vaccine. Source: PBMCs from blood, taken around 2 years after vaccination. The chain joins TRBV9 to TRBJ2-5; 12 bases are a match to TRBD1. In DNA form, the CDR3 reads TGTGCCAGCAGCGTACAGGGACAGGGGGCTTCGACCCAGTACTTC. It specifies CASSVQGQGASTQYF.